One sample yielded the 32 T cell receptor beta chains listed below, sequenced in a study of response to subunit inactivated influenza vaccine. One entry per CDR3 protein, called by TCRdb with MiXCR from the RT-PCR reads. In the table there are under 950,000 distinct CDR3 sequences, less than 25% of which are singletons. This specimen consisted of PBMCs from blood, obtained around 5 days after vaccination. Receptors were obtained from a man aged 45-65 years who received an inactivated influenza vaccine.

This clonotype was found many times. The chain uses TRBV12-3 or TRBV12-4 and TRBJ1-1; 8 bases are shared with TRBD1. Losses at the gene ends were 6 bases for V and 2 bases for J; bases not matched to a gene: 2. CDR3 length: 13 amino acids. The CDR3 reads CASSRGLNTEAFF. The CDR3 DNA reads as TGTGCCAGCAGCAGGGGGCTAAACACTGAAGCTTTCTTT.

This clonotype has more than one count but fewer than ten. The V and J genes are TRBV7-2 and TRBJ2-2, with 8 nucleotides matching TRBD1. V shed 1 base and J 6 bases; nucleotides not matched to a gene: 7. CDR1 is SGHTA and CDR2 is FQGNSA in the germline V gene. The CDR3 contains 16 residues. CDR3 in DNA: TGTGCCAGCAGCTTAGGTGCAGGGGGCGCGTCCGGGGAGCTGTTTTTT. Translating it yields CASSLGAGGASGELFF.

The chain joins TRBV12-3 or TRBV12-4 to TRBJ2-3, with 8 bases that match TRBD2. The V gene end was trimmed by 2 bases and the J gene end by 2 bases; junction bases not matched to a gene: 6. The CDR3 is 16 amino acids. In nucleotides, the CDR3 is TGTGCCAGCAGTTTATTTTTAGCGGGGCCCACAGATACGCAGTATTTT. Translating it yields CASSLFLAGPTDTQYF.

The CDR3 sequence: CASSSNRGGGYTF. The CDR3 nucleotides read TGTGCCAGCAGCTCCAACAGGGGAGGTGGCTACACCTTC. This chain connects TRBV7-2 to TRBJ1-2; 7 bases match TRBD1. The CDR3 is 13 residues long. Germline V gene lookup returns CDR1 SGHTA and CDR2 FQGNSA. With V trimmed by 4 bases and J by 7 bases, 6 bases remained unmatched.

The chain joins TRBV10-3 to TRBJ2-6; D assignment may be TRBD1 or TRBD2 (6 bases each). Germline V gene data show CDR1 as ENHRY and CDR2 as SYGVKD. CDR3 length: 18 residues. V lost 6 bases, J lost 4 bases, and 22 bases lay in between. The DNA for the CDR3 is TGTGCCATCAGGAAGGGGGGAACGGTTCTAGGAGGGGCCAACGTCCTGACTTTC. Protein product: CAIRKGGTVLGGANVLTF.

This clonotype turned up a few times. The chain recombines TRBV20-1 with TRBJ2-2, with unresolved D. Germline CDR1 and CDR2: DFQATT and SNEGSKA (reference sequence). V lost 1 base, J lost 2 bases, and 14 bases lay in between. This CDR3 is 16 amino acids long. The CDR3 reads CSARAESQLNTGELFF. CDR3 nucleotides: TGCAGTGCTAGAGCCGAGTCGCAGCTAAACACCGGGGAGCTGTTTTTT.

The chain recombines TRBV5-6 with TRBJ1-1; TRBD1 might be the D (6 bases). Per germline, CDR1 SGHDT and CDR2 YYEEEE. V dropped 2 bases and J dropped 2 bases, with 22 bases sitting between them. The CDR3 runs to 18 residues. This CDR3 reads CASSFSFRGTRSNTEAFF. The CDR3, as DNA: TGTGCCAGCAGCTTTTCCTTCAGGGGTACTAGATCCAACACTGAAGCTTTCTTT.

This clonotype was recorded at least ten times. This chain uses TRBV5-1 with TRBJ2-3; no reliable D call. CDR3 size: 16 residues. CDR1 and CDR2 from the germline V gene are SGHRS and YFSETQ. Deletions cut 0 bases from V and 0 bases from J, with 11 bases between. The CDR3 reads CASSLGSGLSTDTQYF. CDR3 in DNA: TGCGCCAGCAGCTTGGGTTCGGGTTTAAGCACAGATACGCAGTATTTT.

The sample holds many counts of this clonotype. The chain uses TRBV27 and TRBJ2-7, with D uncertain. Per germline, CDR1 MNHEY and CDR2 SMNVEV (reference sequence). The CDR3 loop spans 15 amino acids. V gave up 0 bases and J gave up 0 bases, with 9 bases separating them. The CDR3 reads CASSLSSLRSYEQYF. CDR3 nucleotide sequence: TGTGCCAGCAGTTTATCGAGTTTGCGCTCCTACGAGCAGTACTTC.

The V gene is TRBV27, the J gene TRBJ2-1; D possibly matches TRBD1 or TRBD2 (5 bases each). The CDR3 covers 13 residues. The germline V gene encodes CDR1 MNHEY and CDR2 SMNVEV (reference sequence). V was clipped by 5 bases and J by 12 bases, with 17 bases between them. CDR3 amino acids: CASSPVAGQGQFF. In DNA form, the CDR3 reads TGTGCCAGCAGTCCCGTTGCGGGCCAGGGGCAGTTCTTC.

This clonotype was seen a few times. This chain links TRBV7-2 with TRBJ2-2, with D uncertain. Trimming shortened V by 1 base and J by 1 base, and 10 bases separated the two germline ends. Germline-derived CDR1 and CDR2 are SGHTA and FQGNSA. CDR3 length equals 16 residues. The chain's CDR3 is CASSLVVGKNTGELFF. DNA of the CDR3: TGTGCCAGCAGCTTAGTAGTGGGGAAGAACACCGGGGAGCTGTTTTTT.

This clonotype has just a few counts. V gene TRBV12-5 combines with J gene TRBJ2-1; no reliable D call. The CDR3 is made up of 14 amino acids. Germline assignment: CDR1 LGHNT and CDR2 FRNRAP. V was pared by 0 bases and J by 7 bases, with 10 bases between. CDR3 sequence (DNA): TGTGCTAGTGGTTTGGTCGGCGGTCTAAATGAGCAGTTCTTC. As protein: CASGLVGGLNEQFF.

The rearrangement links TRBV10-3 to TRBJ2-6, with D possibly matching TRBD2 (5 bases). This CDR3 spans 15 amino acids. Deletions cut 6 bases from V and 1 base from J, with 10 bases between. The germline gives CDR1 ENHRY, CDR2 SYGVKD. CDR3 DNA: TGTGCCATCAGGAACGGACTGTCTGGGGCCAACGTCCTGACTTTC. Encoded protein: CAIRNGLSGANVLTF.

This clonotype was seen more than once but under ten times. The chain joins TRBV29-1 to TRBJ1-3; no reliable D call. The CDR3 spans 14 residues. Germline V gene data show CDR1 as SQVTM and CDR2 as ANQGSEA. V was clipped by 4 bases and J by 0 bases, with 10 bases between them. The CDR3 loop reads CSVGSPRSGNTIYF. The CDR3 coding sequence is TGCAGCGTTGGTTCACCTCGCTCTGGAAACACCATATATTTT.

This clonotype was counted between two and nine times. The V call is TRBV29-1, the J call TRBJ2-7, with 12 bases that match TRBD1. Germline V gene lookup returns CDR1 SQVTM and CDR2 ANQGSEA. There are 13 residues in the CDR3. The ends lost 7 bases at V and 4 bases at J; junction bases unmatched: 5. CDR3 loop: CSAGTGGDYEQYF. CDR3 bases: TGCAGCGCTGGGACAGGGGGCGATTACGAGCAGTACTTC.

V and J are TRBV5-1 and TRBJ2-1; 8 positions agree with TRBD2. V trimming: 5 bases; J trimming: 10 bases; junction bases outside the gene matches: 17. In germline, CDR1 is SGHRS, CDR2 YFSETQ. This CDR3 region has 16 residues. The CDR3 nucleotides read TGCGCCAGCAGACTCCAAATCGGGACGGGGGGGCTGGAGCAGTTCTTC. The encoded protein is CASRLQIGTGGLEQFF.

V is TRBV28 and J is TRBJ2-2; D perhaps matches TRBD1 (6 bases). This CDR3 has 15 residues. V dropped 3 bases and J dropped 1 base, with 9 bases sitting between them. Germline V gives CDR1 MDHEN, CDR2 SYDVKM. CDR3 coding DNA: TGTGCCAGCAGTTTCACACAGGGGAACACCGGGGAGCTGTTTTTT. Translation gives CASSFTQGNTGELFF.

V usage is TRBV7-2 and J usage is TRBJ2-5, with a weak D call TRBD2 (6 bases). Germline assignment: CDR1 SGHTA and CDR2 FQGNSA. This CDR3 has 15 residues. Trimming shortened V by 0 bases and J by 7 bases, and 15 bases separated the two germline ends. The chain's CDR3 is CASSLAGLGLGTQYF. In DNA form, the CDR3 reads TGTGCCAGCAGCTTAGCGGGACTCGGTTTAGGGACCCAGTACTTC.

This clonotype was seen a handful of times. The CDR3 nucleotides read TGCAGTGCTACCGACGCGCGAGGCGGGAGGGGTACCTACGAGCAGTACTTC. Translating it yields CSATDARGGRGTYEQYF. The V and J genes are TRBV20-1 and TRBJ2-7; 9 bases align to TRBD2. In germline, CDR1 is DFQATT, CDR2 SNEGSKA (reference sequence). There are 17 residues in the CDR3. The V gene end was trimmed by 4 bases and the J gene end by 2 bases; junction bases not matched to a gene: 15.

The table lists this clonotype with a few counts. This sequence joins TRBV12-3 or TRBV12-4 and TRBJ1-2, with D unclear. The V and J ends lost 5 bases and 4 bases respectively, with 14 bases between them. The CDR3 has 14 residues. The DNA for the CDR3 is TGTGCCAGCAGTGCTGCACGCCGAGCCTATGGCTACACCTTC. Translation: CASSAARRAYGYTF.

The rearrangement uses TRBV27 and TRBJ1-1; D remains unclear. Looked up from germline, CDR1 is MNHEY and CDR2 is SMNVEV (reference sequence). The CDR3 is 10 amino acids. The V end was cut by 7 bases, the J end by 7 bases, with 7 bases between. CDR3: CASTPLEAFF. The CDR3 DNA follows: TGTGCCAGCACTCCCCTTGAAGCTTTCTTT.

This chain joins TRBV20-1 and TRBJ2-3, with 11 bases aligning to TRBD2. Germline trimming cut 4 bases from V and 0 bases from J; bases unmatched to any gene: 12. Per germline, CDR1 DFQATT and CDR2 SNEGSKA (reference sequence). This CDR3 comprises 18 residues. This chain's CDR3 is CSATDPGTSGKSTDTQYF. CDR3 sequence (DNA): TGCAGTGCTACAGACCCCGGGACTAGCGGAAAAAGCACAGATACGCAGTATTTT.

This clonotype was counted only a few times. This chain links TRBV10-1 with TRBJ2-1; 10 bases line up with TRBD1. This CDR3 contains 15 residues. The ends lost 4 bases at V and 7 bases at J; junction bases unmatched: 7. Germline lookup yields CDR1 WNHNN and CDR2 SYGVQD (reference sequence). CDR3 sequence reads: CASSAGQGWGNEQFF. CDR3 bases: TGCGCCAGCAGTGCGGGACAGGGGTGGGGGAATGAGCAGTTCTTC.

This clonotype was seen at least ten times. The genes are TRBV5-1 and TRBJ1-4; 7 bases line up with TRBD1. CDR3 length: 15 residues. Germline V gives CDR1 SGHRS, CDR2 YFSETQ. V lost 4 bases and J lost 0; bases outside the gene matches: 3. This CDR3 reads CASSRQGTTNEKLFF. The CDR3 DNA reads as TGCGCCAGCAGCAGACAGGGCACAACTAATGAAAAACTGTTTTTT.

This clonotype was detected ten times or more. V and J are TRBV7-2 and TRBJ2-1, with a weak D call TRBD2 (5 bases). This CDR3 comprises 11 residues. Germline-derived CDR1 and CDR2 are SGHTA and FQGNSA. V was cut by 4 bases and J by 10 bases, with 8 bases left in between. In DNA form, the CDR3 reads TGTGCCAGCAGCTCAGCGGTAGAGCAGTTCTTC. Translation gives CASSSAVEQFF.

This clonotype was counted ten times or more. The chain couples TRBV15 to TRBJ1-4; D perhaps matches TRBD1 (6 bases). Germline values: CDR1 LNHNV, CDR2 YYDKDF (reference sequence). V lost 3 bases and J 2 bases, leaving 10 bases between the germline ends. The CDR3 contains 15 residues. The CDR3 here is CATSRDSRTNEKLFF. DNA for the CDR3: TGTGCCACCAGCAGGGACAGTCGGACTAATGAAAAACTGTTTTTT. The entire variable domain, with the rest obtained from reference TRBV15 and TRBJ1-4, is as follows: DAMVIQNPRYQVTQFGKPVTLSCSQTLNHNVMYWYQQKSSQAPKLLFHYYDKDFNNEADTPDNFQSRRPNTSFCFLDIRSPGLGDTAMYLCATSRDSRTNEKLFFGSGTQLSVL.

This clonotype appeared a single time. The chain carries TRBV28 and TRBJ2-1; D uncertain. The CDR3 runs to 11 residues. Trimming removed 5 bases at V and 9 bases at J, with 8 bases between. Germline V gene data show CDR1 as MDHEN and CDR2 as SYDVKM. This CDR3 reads CASSPSVEQFF. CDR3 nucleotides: TGTGCCAGCAGTCCCAGTGTTGAGCAGTTCTTC.

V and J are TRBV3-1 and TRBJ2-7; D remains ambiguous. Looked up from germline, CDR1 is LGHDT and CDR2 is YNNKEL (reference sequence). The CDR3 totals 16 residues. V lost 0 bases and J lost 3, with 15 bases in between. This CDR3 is CASSQDLGYQVYEQYF. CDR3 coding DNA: TGTGCCAGCAGCCAAGATTTAGGCTATCAGGTCTACGAGCAGTACTTC.

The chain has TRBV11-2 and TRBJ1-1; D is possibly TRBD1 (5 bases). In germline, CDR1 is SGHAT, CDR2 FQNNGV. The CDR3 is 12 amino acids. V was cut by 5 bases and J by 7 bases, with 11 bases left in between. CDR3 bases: TGTGCCAGCAGCCCCATTGGGGGTGAAGCTTTCTTT. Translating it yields CASSPIGGEAFF. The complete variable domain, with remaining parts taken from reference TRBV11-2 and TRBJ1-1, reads EAGVAQSPRYKIIEKRQSVAFWCNPISGHATLYWYQQILGQGPKLLIQFQNNGVVDDSQLPKDRFSAERLKGVDSTLKIQPAKLEDSAVYLCASSPIGGEAFFGQGTRLTVV.

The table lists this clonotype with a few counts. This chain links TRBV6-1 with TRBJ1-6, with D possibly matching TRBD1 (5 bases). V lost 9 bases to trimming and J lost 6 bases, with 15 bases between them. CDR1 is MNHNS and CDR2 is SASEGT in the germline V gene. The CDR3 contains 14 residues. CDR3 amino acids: CASGSAGSNSPLHF. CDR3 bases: TGTGCCAGTGGAAGCGCAGGGTCTAATTCACCCCTCCACTTT.

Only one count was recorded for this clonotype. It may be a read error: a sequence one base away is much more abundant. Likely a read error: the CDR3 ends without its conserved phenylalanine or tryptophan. The CDR3 region has the DNA TGTGCCAGCAGTTTGTCCGACGAGCAGTACTCC. This encodes CASSLSDEQYS. The chain employs TRBV12-3 or TRBV12-4 and TRBJ2-7; D call uncertain. V dropped 3 bases and J dropped 5 bases, with 5 bases sitting between them. The CDR3 runs 11 residues.

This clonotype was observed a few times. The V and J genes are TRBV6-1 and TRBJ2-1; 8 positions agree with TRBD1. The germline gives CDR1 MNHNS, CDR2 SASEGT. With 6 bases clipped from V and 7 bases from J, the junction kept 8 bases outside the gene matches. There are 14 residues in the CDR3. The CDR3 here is CASSSGTGLNEQFF. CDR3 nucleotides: TGTGCCAGCAGCTCCGGGACAGGTTTAAATGAGCAGTTCTTC.